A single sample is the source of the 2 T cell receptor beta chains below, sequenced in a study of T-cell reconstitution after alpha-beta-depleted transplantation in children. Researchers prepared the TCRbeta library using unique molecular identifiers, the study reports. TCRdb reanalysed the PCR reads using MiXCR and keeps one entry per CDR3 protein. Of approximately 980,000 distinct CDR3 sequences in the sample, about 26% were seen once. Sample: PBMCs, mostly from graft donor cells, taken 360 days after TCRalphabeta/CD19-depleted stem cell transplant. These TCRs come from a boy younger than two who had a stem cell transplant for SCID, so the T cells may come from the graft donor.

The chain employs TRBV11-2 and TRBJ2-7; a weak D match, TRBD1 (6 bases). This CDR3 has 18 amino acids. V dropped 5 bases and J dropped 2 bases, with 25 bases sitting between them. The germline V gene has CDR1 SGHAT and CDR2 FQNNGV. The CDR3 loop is CASSLYPSGTTEAYEQYF. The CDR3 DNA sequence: TGTGCCAGCAGCCTATATCCCTCCGGGACAACGGAAGCCTACGAGCAGTACTTC.

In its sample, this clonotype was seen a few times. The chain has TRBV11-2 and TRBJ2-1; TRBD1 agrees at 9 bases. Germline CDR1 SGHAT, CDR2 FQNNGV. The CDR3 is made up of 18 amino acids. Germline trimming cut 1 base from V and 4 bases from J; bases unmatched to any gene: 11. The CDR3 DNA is TGTGCCAGCAGCTTAGGGGGGCCCCGGGACAGGGTTTACAATGAGCAGTTCTTC. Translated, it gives CASSLGGPRDRVYNEQFF.